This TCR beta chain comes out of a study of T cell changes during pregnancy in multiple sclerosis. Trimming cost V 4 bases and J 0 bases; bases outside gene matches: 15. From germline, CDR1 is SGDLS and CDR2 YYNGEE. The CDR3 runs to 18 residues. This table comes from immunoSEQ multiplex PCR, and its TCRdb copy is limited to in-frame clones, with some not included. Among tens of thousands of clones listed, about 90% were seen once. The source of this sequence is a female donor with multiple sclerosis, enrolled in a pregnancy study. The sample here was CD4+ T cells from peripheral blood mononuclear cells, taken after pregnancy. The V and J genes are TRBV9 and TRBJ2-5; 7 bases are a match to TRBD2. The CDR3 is CASSSRGRVTWYQETQYF. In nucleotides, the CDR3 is TGTGCCAGCAGCTCGAGAGGGAGGGTCACTTGGTACCAAGAGACCCAGTACTTC. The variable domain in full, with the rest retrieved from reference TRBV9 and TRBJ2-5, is DSGVTQTPKHLITATGQRVTLRCSPRSGDLSVYWYQQSLDQGLQFLIQYYNGEERAKGNILERFSAQQFPDLHSELNLSSLELGDSALYFCASSSRGRVTWYQETQYFGPGTRLLVL.